This T cell receptor (beta chain) was recovered during a study of blood T cell repertoires in COVID-19. The overall study: Sources were T cells, B-cell-depleted T cells, or PBMCs; the material itself was cDNA or gDNA.

V was pared by 10 bases and J by 7 bases, with 11 bases of the junction left unmatched. Germline CDR1 and CDR2: ENHRY and SYGVKD. The CDR3 is 14 amino acids. TCRdb's copy holds only in-frame clones and misses some; the assay was immunoSEQ multiplex PCR. The sample yields around 340,000 clones, about 88% seen once. What was sequenced was peripheral blood. The gene calls are TRBV10-3 and TRBJ2-2; 8 nucleotides agree with TRBD2. The source of this sequence is an older woman with COVID-19, enrolled during active disease. The CDR3 DNA is TGTGCCACTCTCGGCGGGGGGATAATCGGGGAGCTGTTTTTT. This sequence encodes CATLGGGIIGELFF.